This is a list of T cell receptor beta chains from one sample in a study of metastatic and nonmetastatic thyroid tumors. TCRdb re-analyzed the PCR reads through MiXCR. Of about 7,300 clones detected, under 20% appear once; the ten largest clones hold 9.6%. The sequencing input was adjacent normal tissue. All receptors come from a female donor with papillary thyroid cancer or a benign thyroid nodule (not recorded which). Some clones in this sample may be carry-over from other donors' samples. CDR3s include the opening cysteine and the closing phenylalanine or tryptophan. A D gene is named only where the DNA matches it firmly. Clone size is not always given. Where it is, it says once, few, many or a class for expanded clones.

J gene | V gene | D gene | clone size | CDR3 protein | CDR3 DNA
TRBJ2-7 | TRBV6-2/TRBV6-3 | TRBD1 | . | CASRSDRGGSYEHYF | TGTGCCAGCAGGAGTGACAGGGGGGGGTCCTACGAGCATTACTTC
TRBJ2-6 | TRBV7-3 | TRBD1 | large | CASSSTIGQGVSGANVLTF | TGTGCCAGCAGCTCAACGATAGGACAGGGGGTATCTGGGGCCAACGTCCTGACTTTC
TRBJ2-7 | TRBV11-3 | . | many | CASSFTGHEQYF | TGTGCCAGCAGCTTTACAGGCCACGAGCAGTACTTC
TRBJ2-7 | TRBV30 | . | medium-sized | CAWIGTRNEQYF | TGTGCCTGGATAGGCACGAGGAACGAGCAGTACTTC
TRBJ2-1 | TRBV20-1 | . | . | CSAMGPRHSYNEQFF | TGCAGTGCTATGGGCCCCCGGCACTCCTACAATGAGCAGTTCTTC
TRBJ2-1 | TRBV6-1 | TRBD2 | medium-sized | CASKATSGGNEQFF | TGTGCCAGCAAGGCTACTAGCGGGGGGAACGAGCAGTTCTTC
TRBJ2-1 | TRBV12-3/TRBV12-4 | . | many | CASSLATGGHNEQFF | TGTGCCAGCAGTTTGGCCACGGGTGGCCACAATGAGCAGTTCTTC
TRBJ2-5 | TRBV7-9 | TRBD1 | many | CASSQTGYKETQYF | TGTGCCAGCAGCCAGACAGGGTACAAAGAGACCCAGTACTTC
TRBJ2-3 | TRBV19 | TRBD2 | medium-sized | CASSLGASGRITDTQYF | TGTGCCAGTAGTTTGGGGGCTAGCGGGAGAATCACAGATACGCAGTATTTT
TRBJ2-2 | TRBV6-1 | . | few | CVTQTTQDTGELFF | TGTGTCACCCAAACAACTCAGGACACCGGGGAGCTGTTTTTT
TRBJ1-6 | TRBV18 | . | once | CASSPIWREKNSPLHF | TGTGCCAGCTCACCCATATGGAGGGAAAAGAATTCACCCCTCCACTTT
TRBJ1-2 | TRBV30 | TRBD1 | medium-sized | CAWMLGDSKYGYTF | TGTGCCTGGATGTTAGGGGACAGTAAGTATGGCTACACCTTC
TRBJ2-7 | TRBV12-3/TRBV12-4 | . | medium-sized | CASSPSNRSSYEQYF | TGTGCCAGCAGTCCATCTAACAGGAGCTCCTACGAGCAGTACTTC
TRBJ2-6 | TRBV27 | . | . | CASSSLRSSSGADVLTF | TGTGCCAGCAGTTCCCTCCGCTCGAGCTCTGGGGCCGACGTCCTGACTTTC
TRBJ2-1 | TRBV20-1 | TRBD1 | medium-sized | CSADGQGVNEQFF | TGCAGTGCCGACGGACAGGGGGTCAATGAGCAGTTCTTC
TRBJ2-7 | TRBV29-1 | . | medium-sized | CSVKTGKSSYEQYF | TGCAGCGTCAAGACAGGAAAAAGCTCCTACGAGCAGTACTTC
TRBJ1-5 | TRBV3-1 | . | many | CASSQEGSNQPQHF | TGTGCCAGCAGCCAAGAAGGAAGCAATCAGCCCCAGCATTTT
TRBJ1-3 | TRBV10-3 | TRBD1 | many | CASRDRDSSGNTIYF | TGTGCCAGCCGAGACCGGGACAGCTCTGGAAACACCATATATTTT
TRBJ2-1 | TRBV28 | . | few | CASSLSWTMYNEQFF | TGTGCCAGCAGTTTATCCTGGACTATGTACAATGAACAGTTCTTC
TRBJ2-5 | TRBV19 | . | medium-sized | CASSNRGLRGETQYF | TGTGCCAGTAGCAACCGTGGACTCCGGGGAGAGACCCAGTACTTC
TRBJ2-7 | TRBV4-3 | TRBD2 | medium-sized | CASSQRQGSPTSGVGYEQYF | TGCGCCAGCAGCCAACGACAGGGATCCCCGACTAGCGGGGTCGGATACGAGCAGTACTTC
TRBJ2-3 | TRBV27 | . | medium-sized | CASTSTDTQYF | TGTGCCAGCACTAGCACAGATACGCAGTATTTT
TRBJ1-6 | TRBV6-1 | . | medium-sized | CASSKGEGLNSPLHF | TGTGCCAGTTCAAAGGGAGAGGGGCTGAATTCACCCCTCCACTTT
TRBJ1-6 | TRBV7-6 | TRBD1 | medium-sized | CASSLALETGVNSPLHF | TGTGCCAGCAGCTTAGCTCTTGAGACAGGGGTTAATTCACCCCTCCACTTT
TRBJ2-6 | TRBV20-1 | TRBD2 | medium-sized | CSARISGGDSANVLTF | TGCAGTGCTAGGATTAGCGGGGGGGATTCGGCCAACGTCCTGACTTTC
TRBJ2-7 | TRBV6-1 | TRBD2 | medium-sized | CASSEGGRDEQYF | TGTGCCAGCAGTGAAGGCGGGAGGGACGAGCAGTACTTC
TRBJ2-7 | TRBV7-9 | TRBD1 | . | CASSPGTGVYEQYF | TGTGCCAGCAGCCCCGGGACAGGGGTCTACGAGCAGTACTTC
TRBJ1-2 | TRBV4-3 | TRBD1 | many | CASSRGQGYSDGGGYTF | TGCGCCAGCAGCCGGGGACAGGGATATAGTGATGGCGGTGGCTACACCTTC
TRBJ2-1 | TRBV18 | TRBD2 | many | CASSPTLAGEGPRGSEQFF | TGTGCCAGCTCACCTACCCTAGCGGGAGAGGGCCCTCGGGGGAGTGAGCAGTTCTTC
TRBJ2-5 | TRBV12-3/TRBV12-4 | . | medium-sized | CASSLWESETQYF | TGTGCCAGCAGTTTATGGGAGTCAGAGACCCAGTACTTC
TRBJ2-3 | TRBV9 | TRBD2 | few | CASSVGAMTSGTTDTQYF | TGTGCCAGCAGCGTGGGAGCCATGACTAGCGGGACCACAGATACGCAGTATTTT
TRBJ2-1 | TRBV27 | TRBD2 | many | CASSLRVRLAGGYIHEQFF | TGTGCCAGCAGTTTACGGGTTCGACTAGCGGGAGGTTACATCCATGAGCAGTTCTTC
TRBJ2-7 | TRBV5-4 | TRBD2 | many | CASSSHSLAGNFYEQYF | TGTGCCAGCAGCTCCCACTCGCTAGCGGGAAATTTTTACGAGCAGTACTTC
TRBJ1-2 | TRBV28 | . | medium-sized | CASSFSENYGYTF | TGTGCCAGCAGTTTTTCGGAGAACTATGGCTACACCTTC
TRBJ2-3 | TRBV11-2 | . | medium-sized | CASSLDPPIVGDPDTQYF | TGTGCCAGCAGCTTAGACCCCCCGATTGTGGGAGACCCAGATACGCAGTATTTT
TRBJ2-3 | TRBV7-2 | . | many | CASSLVASTDTQYF | TGTGCCAGCAGCTTAGTGGCGAGCACAGATACGCAGTATTTT
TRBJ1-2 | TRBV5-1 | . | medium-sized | CASSLGVYGYTF | TGCGCCAGCAGCTTAGGGGTCTATGGCTACACCTTC
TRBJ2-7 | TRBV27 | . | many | CASEPAGLAYEQYF | TGTGCCAGCGAGCCCGCAGGGTTGGCCTACGAGCAGTACTTC
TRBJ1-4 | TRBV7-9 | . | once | CASSLDRPSTNEKLFF | TGTGCCAGCAGCTTGGACAGACCCTCAACTAATGAAAAACTGTTTTTT
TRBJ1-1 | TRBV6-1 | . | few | CASSEYRGGTEAFF | TGTGCCAGCAGTGAATATAGGGGTGGCACTGAAGCTTTCTTT
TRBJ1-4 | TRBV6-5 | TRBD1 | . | CASSYSVQGQNEKLFF | TGTGCCAGCAGTTACTCCGTACAGGGGCAAAATGAAAAACTGTTTTTT
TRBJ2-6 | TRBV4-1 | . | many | CASSQDPSGANVLTF | TGCGCCAGCAGCCAAGATCCCTCTGGGGCCAACGTCCTGACTTTC
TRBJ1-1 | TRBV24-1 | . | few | CATTTIPGTFNTEAFF | TGTGCCACTACGACTATTCCCGGGACGTTTAACACTGAAGCTTTCTTT